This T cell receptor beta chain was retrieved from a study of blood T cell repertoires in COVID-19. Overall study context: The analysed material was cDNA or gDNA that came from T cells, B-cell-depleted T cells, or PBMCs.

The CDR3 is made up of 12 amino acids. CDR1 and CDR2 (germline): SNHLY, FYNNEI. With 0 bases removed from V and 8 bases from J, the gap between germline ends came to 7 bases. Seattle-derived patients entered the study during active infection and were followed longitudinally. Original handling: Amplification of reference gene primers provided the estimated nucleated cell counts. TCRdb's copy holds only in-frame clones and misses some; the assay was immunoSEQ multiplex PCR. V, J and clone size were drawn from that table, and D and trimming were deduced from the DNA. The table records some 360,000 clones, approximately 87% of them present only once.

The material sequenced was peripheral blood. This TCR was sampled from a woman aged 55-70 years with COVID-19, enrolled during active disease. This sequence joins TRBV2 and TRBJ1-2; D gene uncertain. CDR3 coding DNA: TGTGCCAGCAGTGAAGCACGAGCCGGCTACACCTTC. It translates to CASSEARAGYTF.